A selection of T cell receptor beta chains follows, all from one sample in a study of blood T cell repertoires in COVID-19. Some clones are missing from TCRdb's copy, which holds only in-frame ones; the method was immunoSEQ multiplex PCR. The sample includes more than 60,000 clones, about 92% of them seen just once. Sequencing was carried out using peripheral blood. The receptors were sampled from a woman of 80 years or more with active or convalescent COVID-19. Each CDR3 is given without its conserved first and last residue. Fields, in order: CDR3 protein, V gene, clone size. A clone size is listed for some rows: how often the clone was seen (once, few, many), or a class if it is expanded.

CDR3aa: ASSSTLAQPQH
v_gene: TRBV7-2
abundance: .

CDR3aa: ASGRTGRGANYGYT
v_gene: TRBV5-6
abundance: .

CDR3aa: ASRLSAYEQY
v_gene: TRBV28
abundance: .

CDR3aa: ASSQDVKDWLNTEAF
v_gene: TRBV4-1
abundance: .

CDR3aa: ASSPLGTAGNTIY
v_gene: TRBV4-1
abundance: .

CDR3aa: ASSLGDSTEAF
v_gene: TRBV12-3/TRBV12-4
abundance: .

CDR3aa: ASSPRDRSSGNTIY
v_gene: TRBV7-8
abundance: .

CDR3aa: ASSLLAGGPNSNEQF
v_gene: TRBV7-3
abundance: .

CDR3aa: ATGRGVSLRNADTIY
v_gene: TRBV24-1
abundance: .

CDR3aa: ASSSHRSERGGNNEQF
v_gene: TRBV7-2
abundance: .

CDR3aa: ASSIEGAGPGNQPQH
v_gene: TRBV19
abundance: .

CDR3aa: ASSFDSLNTEAF
v_gene: TRBV28
abundance: .

CDR3aa: ASSPGVSSYNSPLH
v_gene: TRBV5-6
abundance: once

CDR3aa: ASSLTGDQETQY
v_gene: TRBV4-1
abundance: .

CDR3aa: ASSEFSGTGY
v_gene: TRBV6-1
abundance: once

CDR3aa: ASGWTGAGSNQPQH
v_gene: TRBV28
abundance: .

CDR3aa: ASSPGARNSPLH
v_gene: TRBV18
abundance: .

CDR3aa: ASSAGQGTYEQY
v_gene: TRBV27
abundance: .